The clone carrying this T cell receptor (beta chain) was picked up many times. The antigen remains unidentified. In making TCR beta libraries, quantitative 5'-RACE with molecular barcodes was used. TCRdb called the 5' RACE reads again in MiXCR, with one record for every CDR3 protein. The sample records some 840,000 distinct CDR3 sequences, approximately 12% being singletons. In germline, CDR1 is SGHVS, CDR2 FQNEAQ. The CDR3 sequence is 16 residues long. V was clipped by 4 bases and J by 1 base; unmatched bases: 7. The data belong to a study of CD8 T cells in ankylosing spondylitis. Points from the study as a whole: It was reported that disease-linked clones were significantly enriched in matched ankylosing spondylitis synovial fluid. Characteristic, it appeared, of ankylosing spondylitis blood was a TCR beta motif of about eight highly homologous variants.

This sequence joins TRBV7-8 and TRBJ1-5, with 7 bases that match TRBD1. The specimen was blood, either unsorted or a sorted T cell fraction (not recorded which). This receptor was taken from a male donor with ankylosing spondylitis. The CDR3 protein is CASSSRGQGSNQPQHF. CDR3 DNA sequence: TGTGCCAGCAGCTCTAGGGGGCAAGGGAGCAATCAGCCCCAGCATTTT.